This T cell receptor beta chain was captured by sequencing in a study of early T cells in non-severe SARS-CoV-2 infection. Study-wide context: Sequenced material consisted of bulk RNA (from unsorted whole blood), and chains were unpaired.

Study results and caveats: Missing private and CD4 specificities, VDJdb matching favored anti-spike CD8 responses.

Unique molecular identifiers tagged individual cDNA molecules. TCRdb re-analysed the 5' RACE reads in MiXCR, keeping a single row per CDR3 protein. The table has approximately 85,000 distinct CDR3 sequences, around 12% seen once. Note on this clonotype: Antigen: not known.

The clonotype originates from an adult who was a healthcare worker with PCR-confirmed SARS-CoV-2 infection or an uninfected control (not recorded which). The specimen sequenced was whole blood.

The CDR3, as DNA: TGTGCCAGCAGCGTAGGGGGCAGCCCAACGCAAGAGACCCAGTACTTC. It specifies CASSVGGSPTQETQYF. This sequence joins TRBV9 and TRBJ2-5; a weak D match, TRBD1 (5 bases). Germline V CDR1 and CDR2: SGDLS, YYNGEE. V was trimmed by 0 bases and J by 2 bases, leaving 14 bases between them. The CDR3 sequence is 16 residues long.